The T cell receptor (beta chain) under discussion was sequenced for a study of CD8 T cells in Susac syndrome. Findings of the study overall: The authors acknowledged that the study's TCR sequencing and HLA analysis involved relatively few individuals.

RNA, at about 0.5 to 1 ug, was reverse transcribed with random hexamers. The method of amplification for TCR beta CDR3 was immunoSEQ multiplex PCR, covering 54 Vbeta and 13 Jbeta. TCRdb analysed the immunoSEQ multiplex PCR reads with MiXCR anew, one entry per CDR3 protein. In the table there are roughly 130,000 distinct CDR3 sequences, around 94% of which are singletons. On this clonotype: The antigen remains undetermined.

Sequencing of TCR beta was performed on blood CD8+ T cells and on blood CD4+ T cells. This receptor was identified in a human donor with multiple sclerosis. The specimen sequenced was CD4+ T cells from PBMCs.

The CDR3 region is CASSEAVSTGELFF. CDR3 DNA: TGTGCCAGCAGTGAGGCAGTGAGCACCGGGGAGCTGTTTTTT. V is TRBV2 and J is TRBJ2-2; D gene unclear. V gave up 3 bases and J gave up 4 bases, with 9 bases separating them. Germline values: CDR1 SNHLY, CDR2 FYNNEI. CDR3 size: 14 residues. Combining the CDR3 with reference TRBV2 and TRBJ2-2 gives the whole variable domain EPEVTQTPSHQVTQMGQEVILRCVPISNHLYFYWYRQILGQKVEFLVSFYNNEISEKSEIFDDQFSVERPDGSNFTLKIRSTKLEDSAMYFCASSEAVSTGELFFGEGSRLTVL.